This T cell receptor (beta chain) was recorded in a study of cytomegalovirus exposure and HLA in healthy donors. Study overall: Among about 179 million T cells, an earlier analysis found roughly 120 million unique TCR beta sequences. Study conclusions and caveats: The authors considered a cluster of highly shared sequence variants likely to be a sequencing artifact.

Deletions cut 5 bases from V and 7 bases from J, with 15 bases between. The CDR3 is 13 residues long. The germline V gene has CDR1 LNHDA and CDR2 SQIVND (reference sequence). About this clone: The antigen is unknown.

Use of 60 Vbeta and 13 Jbeta primers characterized the PCR. The protocol was immunoSEQ multiplex PCR, while the TCRdb copy is restricted to in-frame clones and leaves out a portion. This table has over 150,000 clones, around 74% appearing once. The sequence derives from a girl between 5 and 17 years old in good health and CMV-seropositive. The chain combines TRBV19 with TRBJ2-7; D might be TRBD1 (6 bases). The material sequenced was PBMCs. CDR3 region: CASSGTILGEQYF. The CDR3, as DNA: TGTGCCAGTAGTGGGACAATCCTTGGGGAGCAGTACTTC.